The 23 T cell receptor beta chains below come from one sample, sequenced in a study of blood T cell repertoires in COVID-19. The repertoire was sequenced with immunoSEQ multiplex PCR; TCRdb's copy has only in-frame clones and lacks some. Here the sample spans approximately 200,000 clones, about 86% being singletons. Sequenced material: PBMCs or T cells enriched from blood (not recorded which). The receptors shown here come from a woman aged 40 to 55 with acute COVID-19.

This chain connects TRBV30 to TRBJ2-7, with a tentative D call TRBD1 (6 bases). Germline values: CDR1 GTSNPN, CDR2 SVGIG (reference sequence). The CDR3 extends over 13 amino acids. Between the trimmed V and J ends, which lost 1 base and 2 bases, there was a span of 9 bases. The CDR3 protein is CAWSAGQTYEQYF. The CDR3 DNA follows: TGTGCCTGGAGTGCCGGACAGACCTACGAGCAGTACTTC.

This clone has a handful of counts. The J gene is TRBJ1-6, the V gene TRBV5-1; possible D gene TRBD1, 5 bases. V was clipped by 4 bases and J by 8 bases, with 16 bases between them. The CDR3 totals 15 residues. Germline lookup yields CDR1 SGHRS and CDR2 YFSETQ. The CDR3 region has the DNA TGCGCCAGCAGCCTGATGTATACGGGGGATTCACCCCTCCACTTT. Its protein is CASSLMYTGDSPLHF.

J is TRBJ1-5 and V is TRBV2, with 9 bases lining up with TRBD1. This CDR3 spans 14 amino acids. Germline-derived CDR1 and CDR2 are SNHLY and FYNNEI. J was trimmed by 2 bases and V by 7 bases; bases with no gene match: 3. The CDR3 DNA follows: TGTGCCAGCAAAAGGGACAGGGGCAATCAGCCCCAGCATTTT. Amino acid sequence: CASKRDRGNQPQHF.

The chain is built from TRBV11-2 and TRBJ2-5; a possible D gene is TRBD2 (5 bases). CDR3 size: 11 residues. CDR1 and CDR2 (germline): SGHAT, FQNNGV. V was pared by 5 bases and J by 14 bases, with 15 bases between. The CDR3 spells CASSIGLQHYF. The CDR3 nucleotides read TGTGCCAGCAGCATCGGACTCCAACACTACTTC. The full variable domain, completed using reference TRBV11-2 and TRBJ2-5, is EAGVAQSPRYKIIEKRQSVAFWCNPISGHATLYWYQQILGQGPKLLIQFQNNGVVDDSQLPKDRFSAERLKGVDSTLKIQPAKLEDSAVYLCASSIGLQHYFGPGTRLLVL.

This chain uses TRBV9 with TRBJ2-6; no reliable D call. V was clipped by 0 bases and J by 4 bases, with 14 bases between them. Germline CDR1 reads SGDLS; CDR2 reads YYNGEE. The CDR3 covers 17 residues. Written as DNA, the CDR3 is TGTGCCAGCAGCGTAGTCGGCCCCCGAGCGGGGGCCAACGTCCTGACTTTC. Translation: CASSVVGPRAGANVLTF. The full variable domain, completed using reference TRBV9 and TRBJ2-6, is DSGVTQTPKHLITATGQRVTLRCSPRSGDLSVYWYQQSLDQGLQFLIQYYNGEERAKGNILERFSAQQFPDLHSELNLSSLELGDSALYFCASSVVGPRAGANVLTFGAGSRLTVL.

The chain carries TRBV27 and TRBJ2-7; maybe TRBD2 (6 bases). Trimming removed 6 bases at V and 4 bases at J, with 16 bases between. Germline loops: CDR1 MNHEY, CDR2 SMNVEV (reference sequence). The CDR3 extends over 14 amino acids. In DNA, the CDR3 is TGTGCCAGCAGCTTGGAATCCCGGGGGTACGAGCAGTACTTC. It codes for CASSLESRGYEQYF.

The chain employs TRBV5-1 and TRBJ2-1, with 12 bases matching TRBD2. After removal of 5 bases from V and 4 bases from J, the junction contained 7 bases not matched to a gene. The CDR3 runs to 16 residues. CDR1 is SGHRS and CDR2 is YFSETQ in the germline V gene. This CDR3 reads CASRGGGTSGYNEQFF. CDR3 nucleotide sequence: TGCGCCAGCAGGGGTGGCGGGACTAGCGGGTACAATGAGCAGTTCTTC.

This clone was observed a handful of times. The chain combines TRBV11-2 with TRBJ2-1; unclear D gene. Germline V gives CDR1 SGHAT, CDR2 FQNNGV. CDR3 length: 13 residues. V lost 1 base and J 12 bases, leaving 13 bases between the germline ends. CDR3 sequence: CASSLGGRGRQFF. CDR3 nucleotide sequence: TGTGCCAGCAGCTTAGGAGGTCGAGGTAGGCAGTTCTTC.

This clone appeared once. The chain recombines TRBV4-2 with TRBJ1-2; D unresolved. V lost 0 bases and J lost 1, with 6 bases in between. This CDR3 has 14 amino acids. Germline V gene data show CDR1 as LGHNA and CDR2 as YNFKEQ. CDR3 protein: CASSQEASNYGYTF. CDR3 DNA: TGTGCCAGCAGCCAAGAGGCCAGTAACTATGGCTACACCTTC.

The chain recombines TRBV5-4 with TRBJ1-2; no reliable D call. CDR1 and CDR2 (germline): SGHNT, YYREEE (reference sequence). The CDR3 contains 12 residues. Between the trimmed V and J ends, which lost 0 bases and 5 bases, there was a span of 5 bases. The CDR3 protein is CASSLDGYGYTF. As DNA, the CDR3 is TGTGCCAGCAGCTTGGACGGGTATGGCTACACCTTC.

This clone was counted only a few times. The chain combines TRBV2 with TRBJ2-7; D is perhaps TRBD1 (7 bases). Per the germline V gene, CDR1 is SNHLY and CDR2 is FYNNEI. V lost 3 bases, J lost 2 bases, and 8 bases lay in between. The length of the CDR3 is 13 residues. The CDR3 sequence is CASSDRGAYEQYF. As DNA, the CDR3 is TGTGCCAGCAGTGACAGGGGGGCCTACGAGCAGTACTTC.

This clone was detected a few times. V is TRBV11-3 and J is TRBJ2-1; 9 nucleotides agree with TRBD2. Looked up from germline, CDR1 is SGHNT and CDR2 is YENEEA. The ends lost 2 bases at V and 8 bases at J; junction bases unmatched: 7. The CDR3 runs to 15 residues. The DNA of the CDR3 is TGTGCCAGCAGCTTAAGTCTAGCGGGATATGATGAGCAGTTCTTC. This translates into CASSLSLAGYDEQFF.

This chain uses TRBV5-1 with TRBJ1-4, with TRBD1 matching 8 bases. Per germline, CDR1 SGHRS and CDR2 YFSETQ. The CDR3 contains 14 residues. Trimming cost V 3 bases and J 8 bases; bases outside gene matches: 6. CDR3 DNA: TGCGCCAGCAGCTCTGGGACAGGAGGCGAAAAACTGTTTTTT. As protein: CASSSGTGGEKLFF.

The chain recombines TRBV6-5 with TRBJ1-2, with 7 positions matching TRBD1. V lost 6 bases, J lost 7 bases, and 5 bases stayed unmatched. This CDR3 contains 12 residues. CDR1 is MNHEY, CDR2 SVGAGI, per germline. CDR3: CASRDRRVGYTF. The CDR3 DNA reads as TGTGCCAGCAGGGACAGGAGGGTTGGCTACACCTTC.

The chain recombines TRBV18 with TRBJ1-2, with D perhaps TRBD1 (5 bases). The CDR3 has 14 amino acids. Germline CDR1 is KGHSH and CDR2 is LQKENI. Trimming took 2 bases from V and 7 from J, leaving 14 bases between them. Here the CDR3 reads CASSPAVGAGGYTF. CDR3 coding DNA: TGTGCCAGCTCACCAGCCGTTGGGGCTGGTGGCTACACCTTC.

J is TRBJ1-4 and V is TRBV7-9; 7 bases are a match to TRBD1. The V gene end was trimmed by 5 bases and the J gene end by 9 bases; junction bases not matched to a gene: 12. The V gene's germline CDR1 is SEHNR and CDR2 FQNEAQ (reference sequence). The CDR3 is 15 residues long. The CDR3 region has the DNA TGTGCCAGCAGCCCAGACAGGGAAGGGGAGAAAAAACTGTTTTTT. This codes for CASSPDREGEKKLFF. Complete variable domain (other parts from reference TRBV7-9 and TRBJ1-4): DTGVSQNPRHKITKRGQNVTFRCDPISEHNRLYWYRQTLGQGPEFLTYFQNEAQLEKSRLLSDRFSAERPKGSFSTLEIQRTEQGDSAMYLCASSPDREGEKKLFFGSGTQLSVL.

This rearrangement joins TRBV7-6 to TRBJ2-7; 11 bases agree with TRBD1. The junction had 3 bases not matched to a gene; V was cut back by 1 base and J by 7 bases. Germline V CDR1 and CDR2: SGHVS, FNYEAQ. CDR3 size: 14 residues. The CDR3 coding sequence is TGTGCCAGCAGCTTAGGAGGGACAGGGGGGGAGCAGTACTTC. Translation: CASSLGGTGGEQYF. The whole variable domain, remainder taken from reference TRBV7-6 and TRBJ2-7, is GAGVSQSPRYKVTKRGQDVALRCDPISGHVSLYWYRQALGQGPEFLTYFNYEAQQDKSGLPNDRFSAERPEGSISTLTIQRTEQRDSAMYRCASSLGGTGGEQYFGPGTRLTVT.

This sequence joins TRBV11-2 and TRBJ1-2, with 7 bases aligning to TRBD1. The germline CDR1 and CDR2 sequences are SGHAT and FQNNGV. The CDR3 runs to 13 residues. V trimming: 3 bases; J trimming: 5 bases; junction bases outside the gene matches: 3. The CDR3 DNA is TGTGCCAGCAGCTTCGCAGGGGGGTATGGCTACACCTTC. Amino acids: CASSFAGGYGYTF.

The chain combines TRBV21-1 with TRBJ1-6; the D call of TRBD1 is as the table states it, not checked on the DNA. TRBV21-1 is a pseudogene locus. The length of the CDR3 is 13 residues. The CDR3 is CASSKGAFSPLHF. The CDR3 DNA follows: TGTGCCAGCAGCAAAGGGGCTTTTTCACCCCTCCACTTT.

The V and J genes are TRBV7-6 and TRBJ1-2; TRBD1 might be the D (6 bases). CDR3 size: 15 residues. V was shortened by 6 bases and J by 3 bases, with 17 bases between the two germline ends. The V gene's germline CDR1 is SGHVS and CDR2 FNYEAQ. DNA of the CDR3: TGTGCCAGCAGACCGGAGGCAGGGGTTGACTATGGCTACACCTTC. Encoded protein: CASRPEAGVDYGYTF.

The V gene is TRBV7-3, the J gene TRBJ2-1; 9 nucleotides match TRBD2. The length of the CDR3 is 16 residues. Per germline, CDR1 SGHTA and CDR2 FQGTGA. J was trimmed by 9 bases and V by 4 bases; bases with no gene match: 13. CDR3 residues: CASSSLGGRAKSEQFF. In nucleotides, the CDR3 is TGTGCCAGCAGCTCCTTGGGCGGGAGGGCCAAAAGTGAGCAGTTCTTC.

The V call is TRBV30, the J call TRBJ2-7; 8 bases are shared with TRBD2. The CDR3 loop spans 14 amino acids. V trimming: 5 bases; J trimming: 3 bases; junction bases outside the gene matches: 9. In germline, CDR1 is GTSNPN, CDR2 SVGIG (reference sequence). CDR3 region: CAWAEAGGNYEQYF. The DNA of the CDR3 is TGTGCCTGGGCCGAGGCGGGGGGAAACTACGAGCAGTACTTC.

The chain's CDR3 is CASNGPRLVRGETQYF. DNA for the CDR3: TGTGCCAGCAACGGCCCACGACTAGTCAGGGGGGAGACCCAGTACTTC. This chain links TRBV11-2 with TRBJ2-5; possibly TRBD1 for D (7 bases). The CDR3 spans 16 residues. The germline gives CDR1 SGHAT, CDR2 FQNNGV. V lost 7 bases and J lost 5, with 23 bases in between.